This T cell receptor (beta chain) was captured in a study of OX40 agonist ivuxolimab in advanced cancers. Study as a whole: Under the entry rules, prior anti-PD-1, anti-PD-L1 or anti-CTLA-4 therapy was allowed, and 35% to 40% had some.

Study observations and caveats: At 0.1 to 3.0 mg/kg, CD4+ and CD8+ blood T cells expanded clonally by week 6.

Concerning this clone: Antigen: not known.

TCRdb keeps only in-frame clones here, not all; method: immunoSEQ multiplex PCR. The sample shows 70,000 to 90,000 clones, about 81% of them seen only once. The V gene's germline CDR1 is SNHLY and CDR2 FYNNEI. Unmatched junction bases numbered 7, after V lost 1 base and J lost 5 bases. The CDR3 spans 15 residues. V and J are TRBV2 and TRBJ1-2; 7 bases are shared with TRBD1. This sequence was found in an adult with an advanced solid tumor such as melanoma, head and neck, liver or kidney cancer. This sample comprised CD4+ or CD8+ T cells sorted from blood, obtained in a trial of the OX40 agonist ivuxolimab. CDR3 bases: TGTGCCAGCAGTGAAGAGGGGGCACGAATTTATGGCTACACCTTC. Its protein product is CASSEEGARIYGYTF.